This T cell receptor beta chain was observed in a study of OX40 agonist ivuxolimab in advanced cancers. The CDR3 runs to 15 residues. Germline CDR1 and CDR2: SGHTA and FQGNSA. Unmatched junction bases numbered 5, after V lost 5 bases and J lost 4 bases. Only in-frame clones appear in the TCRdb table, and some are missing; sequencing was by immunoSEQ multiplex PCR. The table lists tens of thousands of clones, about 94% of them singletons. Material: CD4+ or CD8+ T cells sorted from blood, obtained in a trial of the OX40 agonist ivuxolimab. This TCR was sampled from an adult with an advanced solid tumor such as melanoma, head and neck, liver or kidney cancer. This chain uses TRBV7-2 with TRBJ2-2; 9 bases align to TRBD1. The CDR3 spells CASSPGQGGTGELFF. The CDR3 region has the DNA TGTGCCAGCAGCCCGGGACAGGGAGGCACCGGGGAGCTGTTTTTT.